One sample yielded the 24 T cell receptor beta chains listed below, sequenced in a study of blood T cell repertoires in COVID-19. Using immunoSEQ multiplex PCR, the repertoire was profiled, and TCRdb retains in-frame clones only, with some absent. The top ten hold approximately 18% of the sample, which has some 140,000 clones, roughly 84% seen once. The sample comprised peripheral blood. Every receptor here comes from a woman aged 80 or over with acute or convalescent COVID-19.

J is TRBJ2-2 and V is TRBV20-1; 16 bases align to TRBD2. The CDR3 loop spans 16 amino acids. CDR1 is DFQATT and CDR2 is SNEGSKA in the germline V gene (reference sequence). J was trimmed by 6 bases and V by 3 bases; bases with no gene match: 4. CDR3 sequence (DNA): TGCAGTGCTAGTGCCGGGACTAGCGGGGGGGCCGGGGAGCTGTTTTTT. As protein: CSASAGTSGGAGELFF.

The rearrangement links TRBV19 to TRBJ1-2, with D possibly matching TRBD1 (5 bases). The CDR3 totals 15 residues. The V gene's germline CDR1 is LNHDA and CDR2 SQIVND (reference sequence). V lost 5 bases to trimming and J lost 5 bases, with 18 bases between them. The CDR3 loop is CASSPGPGGAYGYTF. CDR3 nucleotides: TGTGCCAGTAGTCCTGGCCCGGGAGGGGCTTATGGCTACACCTTC.

The rearrangement uses TRBV5-1 and TRBJ2-1, with a weak D call TRBD1 (5 bases). The CDR3 spans 15 residues. V was trimmed by 0 bases and J by 2 bases, leaving 9 bases between them. Per germline, CDR1 SGHRS and CDR2 YFSETQ. The CDR3 reads CASSLDRPTYNEQFF. The CDR3 nucleotides are TGCGCCAGCAGCTTGGACAGGCCTACCTACAATGAGCAGTTCTTC.

This rearrangement joins TRBV7-2 to TRBJ2-2; TRBD2 is a possible D gene (6 bases). CDR1 SGHTA and CDR2 FQGNSA come from the germline V gene. V lost 0 bases, J lost 6 bases, and 14 bases lay in between. The CDR3 is 16 amino acids. Here the CDR3 DNA reads TGTGCCAGCAGCTTAGCGCGGGGAGTCAGTGCCGGGGAGCTGTTTTTT. Its protein is CASSLARGVSAGELFF.

The chain couples TRBV2 to TRBJ1-6; D is possibly TRBD1 (5 bases). CDR3 length equals 15 residues. Trimming took 5 bases from V and 6 from J, leaving 14 bases between them. CDR1 SNHLY and CDR2 FYNNEI come from the germline V gene. The CDR3: CASSTDGGSNSPLHF. As DNA, the CDR3 is TGTGCCAGCAGTACCGACGGGGGGTCTAATTCACCCCTCCACTTT.

J is TRBJ1-5 and V is TRBV5-8, with TRBD1 identical over 9 bases. The V gene end was trimmed by 2 bases and the J gene end by 7 bases; junction bases not matched to a gene: 7. Germline CDR1 reads SGHTS; CDR2 reads YDEGEE. This CDR3 spans 15 amino acids. The CDR3 loop reads CASSFPGQGNQPQHF. For the CDR3, the DNA is TGTGCCAGCAGCTTTCCGGGACAGGGTAACCAGCCCCAGCATTTT.

On this clone: An end of the junction does not agree with germline; a read error may underlie this. V is TRBV6-2 or TRBV6-3 and J is TRBJ1-2, with no clear D. There are 15 residues in the CDR3. Germline CDR1 MNHEY, CDR2 SVGEGT. Here the CDR3 DNA reads TGTGCCAGCAGTGACTCACCGGGAGTAAGTGGCGGCTACACCTTC. This encodes CASSDSPGVSGGYTF.

V is TRBV5-1 and J is TRBJ2-7; D perhaps matches TRBD2 (5 bases). Trimming pared 2 bases from V and 2 bases from J, leaving 8 bases between. In germline, CDR1 is SGHRS, CDR2 YFSETQ. The CDR3 has 13 amino acids. CDR3 residues: CASSLRGPYEQYF. The CDR3, as DNA: TGCGCCAGCAGCTTAAGAGGGCCCTACGAGCAGTACTTC.

This rearrangement joins TRBV14 to TRBJ2-3; the match to TRBD2 covers 10 bases. V was pared by 2 bases and J by 6 bases, with 8 bases of the junction left unmatched. CDR1 and CDR2 (germline): SGHDN, FVKESK. The CDR3 extends over 16 amino acids. The CDR3 region is CASSQLRTSGYDTQYF. In DNA, the CDR3 is TGTGCCAGCAGCCAACTTAGGACTAGCGGATACGATACGCAGTATTTT.

The CDR3 nucleotides are TGTGCCAGCTCACTACAGGGAAGGAGTCGCGACGAGCAGTACTTC. Translation gives CASSLQGRSRDEQYF. The rearrangement links TRBV18 to TRBJ2-7, with D possibly matching TRBD1 (6 bases). CDR3 size: 15 residues. V lost 4 bases and J lost 5, with 18 bases in between. In germline, CDR1 is KGHSH, CDR2 LQKENI.

In DNA, the CDR3 is TGTGCCAGCAGCGCAGACAGGATCGATCAGCCCCAGCATTTT. Translation gives CASSADRIDQPQHF. This chain joins TRBV2 and TRBJ1-5; a possible D gene is TRBD1 (6 bases). Germline loops: CDR1 SNHLY, CDR2 FYNNEI. Deletions cut 6 bases from V and 5 bases from J, with 14 bases between. The CDR3 length is 14 residues.

The rearrangement links TRBV14 to TRBJ2-3; weak D call: TRBD1 (5 bases). V was clipped by 4 bases and J by 8 bases, with 16 bases between them. This CDR3 contains 14 residues. From germline, CDR1 is SGHDN and CDR2 FVKESK. This chain's CDR3 is CASSPARQPATQYF. The CDR3 nucleotides are TGTGCCAGCAGCCCCGCTCGACAGCCAGCTACGCAGTATTTT.

The genes are TRBV12-3 or TRBV12-4 and TRBJ2-1; possibly TRBD1 for D (6 bases). V was shortened by 3 bases and J by 9 bases, with 12 bases between the two germline ends. This CDR3 comprises 13 residues. The CDR3 loop reads CASSFSGVGEQFF. CDR3 DNA: TGTGCCAGCAGTTTCTCAGGGGTTGGTGAGCAGTTCTTC.

The chain joins TRBV27 to TRBJ1-6; D is unresolved. V lost 2 bases, J lost 10 bases, and 9 bases lay in between. The CDR3 covers 13 residues. The germline V gene has CDR1 MNHEY and CDR2 SMNVEV (reference sequence). CDR3 bases: TGTGCCAGCAGTTTAATGGTCGAGTCACCCCTCCACTTT. Its translation is CASSLMVESPLHF.

Here the CDR3 reads CASSQDLPIRGNNYGYTF. DNA for the CDR3: TGTGCCAGCAGCCAAGATCTCCCTATCAGGGGCAACAACTATGGCTACACCTTC. The chain links TRBV3-1 (or the pseudogene TRBV3-2) to TRBJ1-2, with D possibly being TRBD1 (6 bases). Germline V CDR1 and CDR2: LGHDT, YNNKEL (reference sequence). Between the trimmed V and J ends, which lost 0 bases and 2 bases, there was a span of 19 bases. The length of the CDR3 is 18 residues.

V gene TRBV3-1 (or the pseudogene TRBV3-2) combines with J gene TRBJ2-5; possible D gene TRBD2, 5 bases. Looked up from germline, CDR1 is LGHDT and CDR2 is YNNKEL (reference sequence). CDR3 size: 15 residues. V shed 1 base and J shed 1 base, with 10 bases lying between them. This CDR3 reads CASSQGGQFQETQYF. The CDR3 nucleotides read TGTGCCAGCAGCCAAGGAGGGCAGTTCCAAGAGACCCAGTACTTC.

In its sample, this clone was seen a few times. The chain employs TRBV3-1 (or the pseudogene TRBV3-2) and TRBJ1-1, with a weak D call TRBD1 (5 bases). From germline, CDR1 is LGHDT and CDR2 YNNKEL (reference sequence). CDR3 length: 14 residues. With 1 base removed from V and 6 bases from J, the gap between germline ends came to 12 bases. CDR3 sequence (DNA): TGTGCCAGCAGCCAAGTGGGGCAGGTCCCTGAAGCTTTCTTT. Amino acids: CASSQVGQVPEAFF.

This clone was counted a few times. V and J are TRBV6-1 and TRBJ1-4; TRBD1 might be the D (5 bases). The CDR3 runs 14 residues. Trimming took 2 bases from V and 8 from J, leaving 12 bases between them. CDR1 is MNHNS, CDR2 SASEGT, per germline. The CDR3 DNA reads TGTGCCAGCAGTGAATACGGGGCGGGAGAAAAACTGTTTTTT. Protein sequence: CASSEYGAGEKLFF.

The chain has TRBV10-2 and TRBJ1-1; D remains ambiguous. Germline V gene lookup returns CDR1 WSHSY and CDR2 SAAADI. The CDR3 loop spans 13 amino acids. With 0 bases removed from V and 5 bases from J, the gap between germline ends came to 7 bases. The CDR3 DNA reads as TGCGCCAGCAGTGAGTCCCCCCCAACTGAAGCTTTCTTT. Amino acid sequence: CASSESPPTEAFF.

As regards this clone: One junction end disagrees with the germline gene, perhaps due to a read error. The V gene is TRBV7-2, the J gene TRBJ1-4; weak D call: TRBD1 (5 bases). CDR1 and CDR2 from the germline V gene are SGHTA and FQGNSA. The CDR3 is made up of 14 amino acids. The DNA for the CDR3 is TGTGCCAGCAGCAGACAGTTATCTAAGGAAAAACTGTTTTTT. Translated: CASSRQLSKEKLFF.

The rearrangement uses TRBV4-1 and TRBJ1-1; maybe TRBD1 (5 bases). The V end lost 4 bases, the J end lost 1 base, and 13 bases lay between the germline ends. From germline, CDR1 is MGHRA and CDR2 YSYEKL. This CDR3 has 15 residues. As DNA, the CDR3 is TGCGCCAGCAGCCCCGGTGGACATACGAACACTGAAGCTTTCTTT. Amino acids: CASSPGGHTNTEAFF.

V usage is TRBV1 and J usage is TRBJ1-1. TRBV1 is given as a pseudogene. This CDR3 spans 18 amino acids. CDR3 sequence (DNA): TGCACCAGCAAGACTCCAACCCCCTGGAAAGGAGCGAACACTGAAGCTTTCTTT. It codes for CTSKTPTPWKGANTEAFF.

The genes are TRBV4-1 and TRBJ1-1, with a weak D call TRBD1 (5 bases). Germline CDR1 and CDR2: MGHRA and YSYEKL. V was clipped by 3 bases and J by 3 bases, with 14 bases between them. This CDR3 comprises 15 residues. The CDR3 region has the DNA TGCGCCAGCAGCCACCAGGGTGGTTTTTACACTGAAGCTTTCTTT. Protein: CASSHQGGFYTEAFF.

This clone was found once. The chain has TRBV5-4 and TRBJ1-2; TRBD1 aligns across 7 bases. The germline V gene encodes CDR1 SGHNT and CDR2 YYREEE (reference sequence). CDR3 length equals 13 residues. The trim removed 4 bases at V and 5 bases at J, leaving 5 bases unmatched. The CDR3 spells CASSPGQSYGYTF. CDR3 DNA: TGTGCCAGCAGCCCGGGACAGTCTTATGGCTACACCTTC. The full variable domain, completed using reference TRBV5-4 and TRBJ1-2, is ETGVTQSPTHLIKTRGQQVTLRCSSQSGHNTVSWYQQALGQGPQFIFQYYREEENGRGNFPPRFSGLQFPNYSSELNVNALELDDSALYLCASSPGQSYGYTFGSGTRLTVV.